The source of this T cell receptor (beta chain) is a study of high-grade serous ovarian cancer treatment subgroups. On the study more broadly: Samples averaged 14,192 reads and several thousand unique TCR beta rearrangements.

The repertoire was sequenced with immunoSEQ multiplex PCR; TCRdb's copy has only in-frame clones and lacks some. The sample has around 30,000 clones; around four fifths are singletons. Study-level points and caveats: Repertoire analysis covered CDR3 alone, not CDR1 or CDR2. Without spatial data, bulk sequencing limits insight into HGSC tumor diversity. Repertoire similarity ranged about 0.1 to 0.85 between tumors of one patient.

Details on this clone: Antigen specificity is unknown.

Tumor tissue was taken before any definitive surgery or chemotherapy was given. The clonotype was recovered from a human donor with high-grade serous ovarian cancer. Sequenced input: tumor tissue.

Written as DNA, the CDR3 is TGTGCCAGCAGTTACGATCGTCGGGACGAGCAGTACTTC. It translates to CASSYDRRDEQYF. The gene calls are TRBV6-6 and TRBJ2-7; D gene unclear. Germline values: CDR1 MNHNY, CDR2 SVGAGI (reference sequence). The CDR3 contains 13 residues. V was shortened by 2 bases and J by 5 bases, with 10 bases between the two germline ends.